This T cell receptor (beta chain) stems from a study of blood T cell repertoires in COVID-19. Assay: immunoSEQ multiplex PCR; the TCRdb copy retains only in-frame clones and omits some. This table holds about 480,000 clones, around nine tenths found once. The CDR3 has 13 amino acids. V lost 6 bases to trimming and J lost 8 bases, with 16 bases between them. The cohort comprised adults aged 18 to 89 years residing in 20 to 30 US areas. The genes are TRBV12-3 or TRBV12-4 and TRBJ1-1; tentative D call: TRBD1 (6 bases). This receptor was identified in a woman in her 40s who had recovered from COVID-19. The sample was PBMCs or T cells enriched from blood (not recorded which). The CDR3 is CASSLKRTAEAFF. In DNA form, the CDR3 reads TGTGCCAGCAGCCTTAAAAGGACAGCGGAAGCTTTCTTT.